This TCR beta chain was observed in a study of T cells in Graves' hyperthyroidism and ophthalmopathy. Study outcomes and limitations: The model predicted ophthalmopathy a median around seven months before onset.

Diagnosis of hyperthyroidism was new in patients aged 18 to 65, and its duration was under 2 months. In this sample, this clonotype turned up many times. Antigen unknown. RNA transcripts served as the template for amplifying TCR beta CDR3 regions. HTBI primers were employed in a first-round RT-PCR of the TCR CDR3. Each CDR3 protein gets one entry after TCRdb re-called the multiplex PCR reads with MiXCR. The repertoire includes around 340,000 distinct CDR3 sequences, approximately 22% of them detected once, and less than 65% sits in the top ten. The CDR3 length is 14 residues. Germline V gene sequence: CDR1 GTSNPN, CDR2 SVGIG (reference sequence). The V gene lost 3 bases and the J gene lost 2 bases, with 11 bases spanning the gap.

J is TRBJ2-1 and V is TRBV30, with D unclear. The specimen was blood. This clonotype originated in a woman in her fifties or sixties with Graves' hyperthyroidism. CDR3 DNA: TGTGCCTGGAGCCCCCCGAGCGCCTACAATGAGCAGTTCTTC. Its protein is CAWSPPSAYNEQFF.